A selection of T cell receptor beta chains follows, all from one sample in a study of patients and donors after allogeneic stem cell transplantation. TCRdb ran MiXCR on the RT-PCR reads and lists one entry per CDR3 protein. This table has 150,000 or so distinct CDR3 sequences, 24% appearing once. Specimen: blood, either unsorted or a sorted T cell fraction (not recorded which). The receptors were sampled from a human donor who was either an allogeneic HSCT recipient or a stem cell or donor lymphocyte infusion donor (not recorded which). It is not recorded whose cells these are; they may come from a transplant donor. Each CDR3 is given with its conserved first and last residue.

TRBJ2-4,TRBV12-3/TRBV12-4,CASSTGIRAKNIQYF
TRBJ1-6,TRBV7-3,CASSLSGSRGSPLHF
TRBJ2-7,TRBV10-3,CAIQKDRVSYEQYF
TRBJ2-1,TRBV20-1,CSARTPGLAGGLSYNEQFF
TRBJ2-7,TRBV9,CASSVEGNSYEQYF
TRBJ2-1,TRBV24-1,CATSRTSPIEQFF
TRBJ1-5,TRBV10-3,CAISDRALGSNQPQHF
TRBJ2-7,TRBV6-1,CASSPRARYEQYF
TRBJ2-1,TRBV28,CASSFSWDNEQFF
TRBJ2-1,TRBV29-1,CSVDFTSGRLYEQFF
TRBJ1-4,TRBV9,CASNVQGGQVEKLFF
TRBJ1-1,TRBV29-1,CSASLIQSMNTEAFF
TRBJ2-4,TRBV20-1,CSASLAGAGKNIQYF
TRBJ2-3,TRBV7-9,CASSPGGNTQYF
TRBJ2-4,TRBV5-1,CASQAPRNIQYF
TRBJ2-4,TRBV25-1,CASSVMTGVRNIQYF
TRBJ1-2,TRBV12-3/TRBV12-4,CASSFGVNYGYTF
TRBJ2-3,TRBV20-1,CSARGDRGGDTQYF
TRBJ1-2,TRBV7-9,CASRFGRNYGYTF
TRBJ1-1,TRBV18,CASSAGGAGNTEAFF
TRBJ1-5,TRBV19,CASSPTGYNQPQHF
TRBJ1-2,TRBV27,CASSPTRVGGYTF
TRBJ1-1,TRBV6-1,CASSDGELRGNTEAFF
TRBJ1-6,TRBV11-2,CASSLTERSSYNSPLHF
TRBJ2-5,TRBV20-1,CSASPSTETQYF
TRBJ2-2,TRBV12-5,CASGGAGAETGELFF
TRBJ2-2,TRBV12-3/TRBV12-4,CASSLIWQRITGELFF
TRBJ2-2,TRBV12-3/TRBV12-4,CASRIGTGNTGELFF
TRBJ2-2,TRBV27,CASSPTANTGELFF
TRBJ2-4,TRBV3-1,CASSLASGRNIQYF
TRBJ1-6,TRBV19,CASTGSTSYNSPLHF
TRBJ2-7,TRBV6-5,CASSYRQGISYEQYF
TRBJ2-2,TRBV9,CASSVEDFGVAGVTGELFF
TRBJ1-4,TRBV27,CASRGQGEKLFF
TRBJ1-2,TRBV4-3,CASSPLGGNNYGYTF
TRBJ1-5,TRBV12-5,CASGLVSAGAYSNQPQHF